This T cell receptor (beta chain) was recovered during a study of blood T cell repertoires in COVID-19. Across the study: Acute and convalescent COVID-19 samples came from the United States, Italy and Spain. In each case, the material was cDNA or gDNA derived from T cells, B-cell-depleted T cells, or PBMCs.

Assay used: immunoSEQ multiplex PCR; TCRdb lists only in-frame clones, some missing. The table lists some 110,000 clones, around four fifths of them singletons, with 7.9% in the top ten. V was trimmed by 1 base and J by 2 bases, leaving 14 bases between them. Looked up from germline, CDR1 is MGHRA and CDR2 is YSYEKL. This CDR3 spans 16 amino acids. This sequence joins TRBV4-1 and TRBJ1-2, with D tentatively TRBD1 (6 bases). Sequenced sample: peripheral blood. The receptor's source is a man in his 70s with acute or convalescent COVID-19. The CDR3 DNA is TGCGCCAGCAGCCAAGCCACCGGGACACCGAACTATGGCTACACCTTC. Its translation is CASSQATGTPNYGYTF.